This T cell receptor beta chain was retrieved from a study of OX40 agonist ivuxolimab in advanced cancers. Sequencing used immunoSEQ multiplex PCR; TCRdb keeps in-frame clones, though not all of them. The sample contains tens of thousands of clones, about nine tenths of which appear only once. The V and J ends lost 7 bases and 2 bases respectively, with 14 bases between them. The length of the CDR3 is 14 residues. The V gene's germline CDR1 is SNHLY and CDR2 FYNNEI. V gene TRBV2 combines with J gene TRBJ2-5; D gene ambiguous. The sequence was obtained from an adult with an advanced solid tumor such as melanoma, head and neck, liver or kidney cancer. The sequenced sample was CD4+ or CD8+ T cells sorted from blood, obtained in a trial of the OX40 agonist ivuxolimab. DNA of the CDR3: TGTGCCAGCAAGGATGCTAGGTTACAAGAGACCCAGTACTTC. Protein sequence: CASKDARLQETQYF.